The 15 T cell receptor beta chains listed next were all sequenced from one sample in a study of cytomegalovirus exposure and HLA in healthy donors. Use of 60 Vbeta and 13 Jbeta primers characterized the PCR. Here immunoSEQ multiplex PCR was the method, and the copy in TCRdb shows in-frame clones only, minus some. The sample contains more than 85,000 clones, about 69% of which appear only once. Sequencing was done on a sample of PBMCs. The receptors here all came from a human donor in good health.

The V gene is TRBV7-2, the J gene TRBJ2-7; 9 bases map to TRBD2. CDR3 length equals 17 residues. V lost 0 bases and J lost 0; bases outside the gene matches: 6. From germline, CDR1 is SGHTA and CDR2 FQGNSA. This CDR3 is CASSLAASGATSYEQYF. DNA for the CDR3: TGTGCCAGCAGCTTAGCGGCTAGCGGGGCCACCTCCTACGAGCAGTACTTC.

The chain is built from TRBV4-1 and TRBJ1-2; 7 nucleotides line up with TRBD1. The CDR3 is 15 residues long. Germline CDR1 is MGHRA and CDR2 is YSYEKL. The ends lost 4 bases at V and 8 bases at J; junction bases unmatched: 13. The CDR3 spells CASSPLGVGRGGYTF. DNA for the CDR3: TGCGCCAGCAGCCCCCTAGGGGTGGGCAGGGGGGGCTACACCTTC.

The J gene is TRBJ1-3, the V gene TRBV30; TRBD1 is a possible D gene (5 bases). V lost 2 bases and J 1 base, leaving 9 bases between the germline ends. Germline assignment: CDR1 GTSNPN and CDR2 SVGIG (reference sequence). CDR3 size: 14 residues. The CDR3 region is CAWSPGVSGNTIYF. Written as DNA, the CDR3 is TGTGCCTGGAGTCCGGGGGTATCTGGAAACACCATATATTTT.

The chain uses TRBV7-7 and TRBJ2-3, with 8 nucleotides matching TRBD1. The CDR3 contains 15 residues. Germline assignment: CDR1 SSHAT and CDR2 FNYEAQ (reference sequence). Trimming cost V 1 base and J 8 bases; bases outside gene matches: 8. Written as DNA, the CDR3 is TGTGCCAGCAGCTTAGGCCACAGGGGGAATGCTACGCAGTATTTT. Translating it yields CASSLGHRGNATQYF. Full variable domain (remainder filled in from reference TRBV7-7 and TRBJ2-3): GAGVSQSPRYKVTKRGQDVTLRCDPISSHATLYWYQQALGQGPEFLTYFNYEAQPDKSGLPSDRFSAERPEGSISTLTIQRTEQRDSAMYRCASSLGHRGNATQYFGPGTRLTVL.

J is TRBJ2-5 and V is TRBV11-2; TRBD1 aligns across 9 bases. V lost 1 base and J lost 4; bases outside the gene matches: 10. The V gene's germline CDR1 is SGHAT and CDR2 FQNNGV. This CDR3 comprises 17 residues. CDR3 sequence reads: CASSLAPGQGWLETQYF. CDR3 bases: TGTGCCAGCAGCTTAGCCCCGGGACAGGGTTGGTTAGAGACCCAGTACTTC.

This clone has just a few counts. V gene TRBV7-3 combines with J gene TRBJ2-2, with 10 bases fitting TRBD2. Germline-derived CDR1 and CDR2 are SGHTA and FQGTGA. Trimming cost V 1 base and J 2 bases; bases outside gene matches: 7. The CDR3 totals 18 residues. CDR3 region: CASSLRGLALSNTGELFF. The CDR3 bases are TGTGCCAGCAGCTTAAGGGGACTAGCGTTGAGTAACACCGGGGAGCTGTTTTTT.

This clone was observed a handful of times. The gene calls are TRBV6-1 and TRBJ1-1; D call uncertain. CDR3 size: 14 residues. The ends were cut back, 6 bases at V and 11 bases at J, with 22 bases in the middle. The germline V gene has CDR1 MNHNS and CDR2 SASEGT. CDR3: CASRTRSGDERAFF. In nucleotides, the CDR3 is TGTGCCAGCAGGACTAGATCCGGGGATGAGAGGGCTTTCTTT.

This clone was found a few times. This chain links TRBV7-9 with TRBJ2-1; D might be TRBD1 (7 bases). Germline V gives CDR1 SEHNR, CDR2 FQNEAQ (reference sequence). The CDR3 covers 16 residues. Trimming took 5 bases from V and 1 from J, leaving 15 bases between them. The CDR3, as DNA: TGTGCCAGCAGCGCGGGACAGTCCTTTTCCTACAATGAGCAGTTCTTC. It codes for CASSAGQSFSYNEQFF. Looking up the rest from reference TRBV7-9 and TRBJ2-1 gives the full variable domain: DTGVSQNPRHKITKRGQNVTFRCDPISEHNRLYWYRQTLGQGPEFLTYFQNEAQLEKSRLLSDRFSAERPKGSFSTLEIQRTEQGDSAMYLCASSAGQSFSYNEQFFGPGTRLTVL.

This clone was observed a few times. CDR3 nucleotides: TGTGCCTGGATATCCCACAGGGCGAACACTGAAGCTTTCTTT. As protein: CAWISHRANTEAFF. V is TRBV30 and J is TRBJ1-1; TRBD1 is a possible D gene (6 bases). The V end lost 4 bases, the J end lost 1 base, and 13 bases lay between the germline ends. CDR1 and CDR2 from the germline V gene are GTSNPN and SVGIG (reference sequence). CDR3 size: 14 residues.

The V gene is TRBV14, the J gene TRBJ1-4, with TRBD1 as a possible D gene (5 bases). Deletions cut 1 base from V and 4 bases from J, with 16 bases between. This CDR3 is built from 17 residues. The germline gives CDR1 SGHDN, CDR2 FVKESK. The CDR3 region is CASSQGPDGGYNEKLFF. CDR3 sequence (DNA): TGTGCCAGCAGCCAAGGTCCGGACGGGGGATATAATGAAAAACTGTTTTTT.

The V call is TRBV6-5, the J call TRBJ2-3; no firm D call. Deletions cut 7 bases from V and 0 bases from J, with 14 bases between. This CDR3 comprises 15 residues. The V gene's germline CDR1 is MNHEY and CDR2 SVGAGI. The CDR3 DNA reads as TGTGCCAGCACCTCCGCCCTGGGCAGCACAGATACGCAGTATTTT. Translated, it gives CASTSALGSTDTQYF.

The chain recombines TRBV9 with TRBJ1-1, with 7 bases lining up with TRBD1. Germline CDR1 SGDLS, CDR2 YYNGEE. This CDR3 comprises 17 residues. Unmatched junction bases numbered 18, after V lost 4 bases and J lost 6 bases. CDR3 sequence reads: CASSPRTGGRTDPEAFF. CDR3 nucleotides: TGTGCCAGCAGCCCCCGGACAGGCGGCCGAACGGACCCTGAAGCTTTCTTT.

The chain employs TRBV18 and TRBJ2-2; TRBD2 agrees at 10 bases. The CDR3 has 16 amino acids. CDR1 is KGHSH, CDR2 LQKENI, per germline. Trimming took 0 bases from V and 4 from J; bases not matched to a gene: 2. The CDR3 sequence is CASSPPSGRITGELFF. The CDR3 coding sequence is TGTGCCAGCTCACCACCTAGCGGGAGGATCACCGGGGAGCTGTTTTTT.

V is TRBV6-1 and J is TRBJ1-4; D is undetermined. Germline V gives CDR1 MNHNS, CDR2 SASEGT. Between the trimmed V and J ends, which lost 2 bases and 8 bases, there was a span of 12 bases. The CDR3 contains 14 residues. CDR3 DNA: TGTGCCAGCAGTGAAAGCCGACGGCGGGAAAAACTGTTTTTT. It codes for CASSESRRREKLFF.

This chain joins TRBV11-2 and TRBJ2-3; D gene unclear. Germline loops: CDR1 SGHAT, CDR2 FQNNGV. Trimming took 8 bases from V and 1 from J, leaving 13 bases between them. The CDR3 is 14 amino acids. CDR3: CASRWLGGTDTQYF. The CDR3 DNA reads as TGTGCCAGCCGGTGGCTAGGAGGCACAGATACGCAGTATTTT.